This T cell receptor (beta chain) was sequenced in a study of beta chain features in type 1 diabetes. In the study overall: The study examined 107,917,701 sorted cells across all samples.

Expressed TCRB transcripts were sequenced, since all the RNA that had been isolated was reverse transcribed. Libraries were prepared by immunoSEQ multiplex PCR; TCRdb keeps only in-frame clonotypes and omits some of them. This sample carries some 150,000 clones, over 8% of them seen once, and the ten largest clones take 0.55% to 0.75%. The V and J ends lost 0 bases and 0 bases respectively, with 4 bases between them. Germline assignment: CDR1 MNHEY and CDR2 SVGAGI. The CDR3 totals 14 residues. Sequencing used central memory CD4+ T cells from blood. This sequence was found in a woman between 40 and 50 years old in good health. The chain is built from TRBV6-5 and TRBJ2-3; D not certain. The CDR3: CASSYSQSTDTQYF. DNA for the CDR3: TGTGCCAGCAGTTACTCGCAGAGCACAGATACGCAGTATTTT.